These T cell receptor beta chains were read from a single sample in a study of OX40 agonist ivuxolimab in advanced cancers. Clones were read by immunoSEQ multiplex PCR, and TCRdb kept only the in-frame ones, dropping some. The sample lists about 79,000 clones; approximately 85% were seen once. Sequenced material: CD4+ or CD8+ T cells sorted from blood, taken in a trial of the OX40 agonist ivuxolimab. The receptors shown here come from an adult with an advanced solid tumor such as melanoma, head and neck, liver or kidney cancer. Each CDR3 is given with its conserved first and last residue. D genes are given only for firm matches. Clone size appears in some rows only: once, few, many, or a class for an expanded clone.

>TRBJ2-3|.|TRBV7-9|.
CASSLQLRTLRTDTQYF
TGTGCCAGCAGCTTACAGCTTAGAACCTTACGCACAGATACGCAGTATTTT
>TRBJ2-7|.|TRBV5-6|.
CASSLRTHYYEQYF
TGTGCCAGCAGCCTTAGGACACATTACTACGAGCAGTACTTC
>TRBJ2-7|.|TRBV7-9|.
CASSSRQNPYEQYF
TGTGCCAGCAGCTCACGGCAGAATCCCTACGAGCAGTACTTC
>TRBJ2-6|.|TRBV19|.
CASSRPGKTGANVLTF
TGTGCCAGTAGTAGGCCAGGGAAAACTGGGGCCAACGTCCTGACTTTC
>TRBJ1-2|.|TRBV28|.
CASSLSYPGVKGRAVANYGYTF
TGTGCCAGCAGTTTATCGTACCCAGGGGTGAAGGGACGGGCGGTAGCTAACTATGGCTACACCTTC
>TRBJ2-5|TRBD1|TRBV11-2|.
CASSSGQGLLQETQYF
TGTGCCAGCAGCTCCGGACAGGGGCTTTTACAAGAGACCCAGTACTTC
>TRBJ1-3|.|TRBV4-1|few
CASSFSTLDGNTIYF
TGCGCCAGCAGTTTCAGCACCTTGGACGGAAACACCATATATTTT
>TRBJ2-7|.|TRBV7-9|.
CASSLAWESYEQYF
TGTGCCAGCAGCCTAGCCTGGGAGAGCTACGAGCAGTACTTC
>TRBJ2-5|TRBD1|TRBV19|few
CASSSHYSRGLETQYF
TGTGCCAGTAGTAGCCACTATTCCAGGGGGCTGGAGACCCAGTACTTC
>TRBJ1-5|.|TRBV28|few
CASSPISGNQPQHF
TGTGCCAGCAGTCCTATTAGCGGCAATCAGCCCCAGCATTTT
>TRBJ1-2|TRBD1|TRBV18|.
CASSPGQGRTYGYTF
TGTGCCAGCTCACCGGGACAGGGCCGTACGTATGGCTACACCTTC
>TRBJ2-7|.|TRBV5-1|.
CASSLIGVREEQYF
TGCGCCAGCAGCTTGATTGGGGTACGTGAAGAGCAGTACTTC
>TRBJ2-2|TRBD2|TRBV6-1|.
CASRGLAGATGELFF
TGTGCCAGCCGGGGACTAGCGGGAGCCACCGGGGAGCTGTTTTTT
>TRBJ2-7|TRBD1|TRBV15|.
CATSSRDRPEQYF
TGTGCCACCAGCAGCCGGGACAGGCCGGAGCAGTACTTC
>TRBJ2-3|TRBD2|TRBV27|once
CASSLFAGAIADTQYF
TGTGCCAGCAGTTTATTTGCGGGAGCGATAGCAGATACGCAGTATTTT
>TRBJ1-4|.|TRBV5-4|once
CASSLGIEGREKLFF
TGTGCCAGCAGCCTGGGAATAGAAGGGAGGGAAAAACTGTTTTTT
>TRBJ2-1|.|TRBV19|.
CASSIVDHNEQFF
TGTGCCAGTAGTATAGTGGACCACAATGAGCAGTTCTTC
>TRBJ2-5|.|TRBV10-3|once
CAISDQPEGTQYF
TGTGCCATCAGTGATCAGCCGGAGGGGACCCAGTACTTC
>TRBJ2-5|TRBD2|TRBV15|.
CATSSATTLAGGPYKTQYF
TGTGCCACCAGCTCCGCAACCACTCTAGCGGGAGGACCGTATAAGACCCAGTACTTC
>TRBJ2-3|TRBD2|TRBV9|.
CASSPRYREGTDTQYF
TGTGCCAGCAGCCCACGCTATCGGGAGGGCACAGATACGCAGTATTTT
>TRBJ2-7|.|TRBV5-6|.
CASSFQGSYEQYF
TGTGCCAGCAGCTTTCAGGGTTCCTACGAGCAGTACTTC